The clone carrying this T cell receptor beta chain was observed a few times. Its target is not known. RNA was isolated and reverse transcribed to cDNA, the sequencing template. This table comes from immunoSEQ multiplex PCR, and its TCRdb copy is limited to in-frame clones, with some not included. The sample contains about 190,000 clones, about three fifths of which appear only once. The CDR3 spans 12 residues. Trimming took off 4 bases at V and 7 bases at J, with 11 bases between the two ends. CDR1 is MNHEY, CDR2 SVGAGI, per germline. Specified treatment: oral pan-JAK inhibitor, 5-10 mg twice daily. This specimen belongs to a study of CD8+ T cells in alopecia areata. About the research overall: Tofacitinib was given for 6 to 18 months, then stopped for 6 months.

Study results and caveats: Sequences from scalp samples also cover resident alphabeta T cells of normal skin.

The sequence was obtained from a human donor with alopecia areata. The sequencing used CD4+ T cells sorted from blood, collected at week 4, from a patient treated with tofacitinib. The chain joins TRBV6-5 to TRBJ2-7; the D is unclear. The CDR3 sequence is CASSSRANEQYF. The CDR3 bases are TGTGCCAGCAGTTCCCGGGCTAATGAGCAGTACTTC.